Following are 12 T cell receptor beta chains from one sample sequenced in a study of shared clonotypes between healthy human individuals. Naive-designated CD8 cells lacked CD45RO, were positively enriched for CCR7, and omitted terminally differentiated effector memory CD45RA+ cells. The repertoire was sequenced with immunoSEQ multiplex PCR; TCRdb's copy has only in-frame clones and lacks some. The table includes about 2.1 million clones, 90% to 95% detected once. Sequenced sample: naive CD8+ T cells from PBMCs. These receptors were obtained from a young man in good health. Some clones in this sample may be carry-over from other donors' samples.

This chain joins TRBV10-2 and TRBJ2-5, with 7 nucleotides matching TRBD2. Unmatched junction bases numbered 3, after V lost 8 bases and J lost 3 bases. CDR3 length: 12 residues. The V gene's germline CDR1 is WSHSY and CDR2 SAAADI. The CDR3, as DNA: TGCGCCAGCGGGACTACTAAAGAGACCCAGTACTTC. Translated, it gives CASGTTKETQYF.

As for this clone: This same CDR3 is encoded by further DNA sequences in the sample. The chain recombines TRBV4-3 with TRBJ1-5; possible D gene TRBD1, 5 bases. Germline V gives CDR1 LGHNA, CDR2 YSLEER. CDR3 size: 15 residues. Trimming removed 3 bases from V and 1 base from J, with 10 bases in between. CDR3 coding DNA: TGCGCCAGCAGCCATCACCGGGACAGCAATCAGCCCCAGCATTTT. Residues: CASSHHRDSNQPQHF.

The chain recombines TRBV21-1 with TRBJ1-5. TRBV21-1 is classified as a pseudogene. CDR3 length equals 16 residues. CDR3 nucleotide sequence: TGTGCCAGCAGCAAAGTTGGCGGTTTATATGGTCAGCCCCAGCATTTT. Its protein is CASSKVGGLYGQPQHF.

The chain combines TRBV9 with TRBJ2-1; TRBD2 matches 14 bases. This CDR3 has 18 residues. Germline V gives CDR1 SGDLS, CDR2 YYNGEE. J gave up 2 bases and V 3 bases, and 7 bases lay outside the gene matches. The CDR3 loop reads CASSDGTSGGTTYNEQFF. The CDR3 bases are TGTGCCAGCAGCGACGGGACTAGCGGGGGCACCACCTACAATGAGCAGTTCTTC.

The V call is TRBV6-5, the J call TRBJ2-2; TRBD1 might be the D (5 bases). V lost 9 bases to trimming and J lost 6 bases, with 14 bases between them. Germline V gives CDR1 MNHEY, CDR2 SVGAGI. The CDR3 covers 13 residues. The CDR3 nucleotides read TGTGCCAGTCATTCTGGGGCCCCCGGGGAGCTGTTTTTT. It codes for CASHSGAPGELFF.

The chain couples TRBV6-6 to TRBJ2-1; a possible D gene is TRBD1 (6 bases). Trimming stripped 7 bases from V and 5 bases from J, with 18 bases between. CDR3 length equals 15 residues. Germline values: CDR1 MNHNY, CDR2 SVGAGI (reference sequence). The CDR3 DNA follows: TGTGCCAGCAACCCCAGGACAGAGACTAACAATGAGCAGTTCTTC. Protein sequence: CASNPRTETNNEQFF.

The rearrangement links TRBV10-2 to TRBJ1-2; perhaps TRBD1 as D (5 bases). The V end was cut by 0 bases, the J end by 4 bases, with 12 bases between. This CDR3 is built from 15 residues. Germline V gene data show CDR1 as WSHSY and CDR2 as SAAADI. The CDR3: CASSESSVGVYGYTF. The DNA of the CDR3 is TGCGCCAGCAGTGAGTCGAGTGTGGGGGTCTATGGCTACACCTTC.

Only one count was recorded for this clone. The chain carries TRBV4-1 and TRBJ2-2; tentative D call: TRBD2 (5 bases). Trimming removed 4 bases at V and 6 bases at J, with 24 bases between. The CDR3 loop spans 18 amino acids. CDR1 is MGHRA and CDR2 is YSYEKL in the germline V gene. CDR3 in DNA: TGCGCCAGCAGCCGACCAATGGACGGGGAATGGTATGCCGGGGAGCTGTTTTTT. This encodes CASSRPMDGEWYAGELFF.

The chain joins TRBV5-6 to TRBJ2-4, with 11 bases fitting TRBD2. The CDR3 covers 14 residues. With V trimmed by 2 bases and J by 7 bases, 2 bases remained unmatched. Germline assignment: CDR1 SGHDT and CDR2 YYEEEE. The CDR3 nucleotides are TGTGCCAGCAGCTTAGGGACTAGCGGCAACATTCAGTACTTC. Protein: CASSLGTSGNIQYF.

The V and J genes are TRBV5-1 and TRBJ2-3; unclear D gene. Germline V gene sequence: CDR1 SGHRS, CDR2 YFSETQ. V was clipped by 0 bases and J by 0 bases, with 14 bases between them. The CDR3 covers 17 residues. The CDR3 region has the DNA TGCGCCAGCAGCTTGGGGGTAACCTCTCCTAGCACAGATACGCAGTATTTT. Protein: CASSLGVTSPSTDTQYF.

The chain couples TRBV14 to TRBJ1-2; D is uncertain. Trimming took 1 base from V and 0 from J, leaving 15 bases between them. This CDR3 spans 17 amino acids. The germline V gene has CDR1 SGHDN and CDR2 FVKESK. The CDR3 is CASSQVRSGRSNYGYTF. CDR3 bases: TGTGCCAGCAGCCAAGTAAGGTCGGGCAGGTCTAACTATGGCTACACCTTC. Full variable domain (rest looked up from reference TRBV14 and TRBJ1-2): EAGVTQFPSHSVIEKGQTVTLRCDPISGHDNLYWYRRVMGKEIKFLLHFVKESKQDESGMPNNRFLAERTGGTYSTLKVQPAELEDSGVYFCASSQVRSGRSNYGYTFGSGTRLTVV.

DNA of the CDR3: TGTGCCAGCAGCTTAGCTCCGGGAGAGTACACTGAAGCTTTCTTT. This translates into CASSLAPGEYTEAFF. The chain links TRBV7-8 to TRBJ1-1; D call uncertain. Germline V gene sequence: CDR1 SGHVS, CDR2 FQNEAQ. The V end lost 0 bases, the J end lost 3 bases, and 11 bases lay between the germline ends. The CDR3 extends over 15 amino acids.